The rows below give T cell receptor beta chains drawn from one sample of a study of shared clonotypes between healthy human individuals. The data were produced by immunoSEQ multiplex PCR, yet TCRdb's version contains in-frame clones alone and is incomplete. The sample lists about 480,000 clones; 75% to 85% were seen once. The sample consisted of PBMCs. The receptors were gathered from a woman in her thirties or forties in good health. Some clones in this sample may be carry-over from other donors' samples. Each CDR3 is given with its conserved first and last residue. A D gene is named only where the DNA matches it firmly. The size field is filled for only some rows; it gives once, few, many or a size class.

>-|-|TRBJ2-2|TRBV5-1
TGCGCCAGCAGCTTTGGTCTGGGCACAAACACCGGGGAGCTGTTTTTT
CASSFGLGTNTGELFF
>-|TRBD1|TRBJ1-1|TRBV18
TGTGCCAGCTCACCAGGGGGGACAGCCCGTGAAGCTTTCTTT
CASSPGGTAREAFF
>-|-|TRBJ1-1|TRBV5-4
TGTGCCAGCAGCGTAAAGGGGGTGGGGCCTACTGAAGCTTTCTTT
CASSVKGVGPTEAFF
>many|-|TRBJ1-5|TRBV2
TGTGCCAGCCGGGGGGTACCCGGAGCAAATCAGCCCCAGCATTTT
CASRGVPGANQPQHF
>-|TRBD2|TRBJ2-1|TRBV11-1
TGTGCCAGCAGCTTAGGAATAGCGGGAGATGGGAAGAATGAGCAGTTCTTC
CASSLGIAGDGKNEQFF
>-|-|TRBJ2-7|TRBV4-3
TGCGCCAGCAGCCAAGCGGCCGTAGGCGGCTACGAGCAGTACTTC
CASSQAAVGGYEQYF
>many|-|TRBJ2-7|TRBV28
TGTGCCAGCAGTGCCCCCGCGACGCGCGAGCAGTACTTC
CASSAPATREQYF
>-|TRBD1|TRBJ1-4|TRBV19
TGTGCCAGTAGCACAGGGGTCTGGGAAAAACTGTTTTTT
CASSTGVWEKLFF
>-|-|TRBJ2-2|TRBV19
TGTGCCACCTCCCCGCGCGGACAGTACACCGGGGAGCTGTTTTTT
CATSPRGQYTGELFF
>-|-|TRBJ1-1|TRBV25-1
TGTGCCAGCAAGGACCAGGGAGGTTTTGACACTGAAGCTTTCTTT
CASKDQGGFDTEAFF
>-|TRBD1|TRBJ1-2|TRBV27
TGTGCCAGCAGCTATCGGGACAGGGGACCGGCGGGCTACACCTTC
CASSYRDRGPAGYTF
>-|TRBD2|TRBJ2-7|TRBV7-2
TGTGCCAGCAGCTTTCACGGGGGGAGTAACTCCTACGAGCAGTACTTC
CASSFHGGSNSYEQYF
>-|-|TRBJ2-7|TRBV28
TGTGCCACCACAGGGCGACTTCTTACCTACGAGCAGTACTTC
CATTGRLLTYEQYF
>-|-|TRBJ2-5|TRBV5-4
TGTGCCAGCAGGGGGGAAACTCAAGAGACCCAGTACTTC
CASRGETQETQYF
>many|-|TRBJ2-6|TRBV7-2
TGTGCCAGCAGTCGTAGAGGGGTTAGTGGGGCCAACGTCCTGACTTTC
CASSRRGVSGANVLTF
>-|TRBD2|TRBJ2-7|TRBV7-2
TGTGCCAGCAGCCAGGGACTAGCGGTTAACGAGCAGTACTTC
CASSQGLAVNEQYF
>-|-|TRBJ2-4|TRBV7-8
TGTGCCAGCAGCTTAAGTTGGCTAGCCAAAAACATTCAGTACTTC
CASSLSWLAKNIQYF
>-|-|TRBJ2-1|TRBV7-8
TGTGCCAGCAGCTTAGCGCGAGGGTACGGGAGTATTTACAATGAGCAGTTCTTC
CASSLARGYGSIYNEQFF
>-|-|TRBJ2-7|TRBV5-1
TGCGCCAGCAGCTTGGCCGGGGCAGTCACCTACGAGCAGTACTTC
CASSLAGAVTYEQYF
>-|-|TRBJ2-3|TRBV28
TGTGCCAGCAGTTTAGAGCGCCGCACAGATACGCAGTATTTT
CASSLERRTDTQYF
>-|-|TRBJ2-5|TRBV4-3
TGCGCCAGCAGCCAAGATATTGGTGGCAGACAAGAGACCCAGTACTTC
CASSQDIGGRQETQYF
>-|TRBD1|TRBJ2-5|TRBV7-8
TGTGCCAGCAGCTTAGCGAGGGGGGACAGGGCGCAAGAGACCCAGTACTTC
CASSLARGDRAQETQYF
>-|TRBD2|TRBJ2-2|TRBV28
TGTGCCAGCAGAACGCGGCTAGCGGGAGTCGGGGAGCTGTTTTTT
CASRTRLAGVGELFF
>few|TRBD2|TRBJ2-7|TRBV10-3
TGTGCCACCGCTAGCGGTCGGGGTGGCGAGCAGTACTTC
CATASGRGGEQYF
>-|-|TRBJ2-2|TRBV18
TGTGCCAGCTCTCCTAGCTCCGGGGAGCTGTTTTTT
CASSPSSGELFF
>many|-|TRBJ2-4|TRBV9
TGTGCCAGCAGCGTAGGAGGAGCCAAAAACATTCAGTACTTC
CASSVGGAKNIQYF
>-|-|TRBJ2-2|TRBV2
TGTGCCAGCATGGGTGCAATAAACACCGGGGAGCTGTTTTTT
CASMGAINTGELFF
>-|TRBD1|TRBJ1-5|TRBV5-6
TGTGCCAGCAGCGGGGACAGGGATAAACAGCCCCAGCATTTT
CASSGDRDKQPQHF
>-|-|TRBJ2-2|TRBV7-9
TGTGGGGCAGAAACAGGGCCCGGGGAGCTGTTTTTT
CGAETGPGELFF
>-|TRBD1|TRBJ2-7|TRBV5-1
TGCGCCAGCAGCTCCAGAGGACAGGGCAGCCACGAGCAGTACTTC
CASSSRGQGSHEQYF
>-|TRBD1|TRBJ2-5|TRBV7-8
TGTGCCAGCAGCTTAACCCGGACAGGGGGGTGGGAGACCCAGTACTTC
CASSLTRTGGWETQYF
>few|TRBD1|TRBJ1-4|TRBV2
TGTGCCAGCAGACAAACGACAGGGACGAGGGAAAAACTGTTTTTT
CASRQTTGTREKLFF
>-|TRBD1|TRBJ2-5|TRBV7-3
TGTGCCAGCAGCCACAGGGGAGCAGAGACCCAGTACTTC
CASSHRGAETQYF
>-|TRBD2|TRBJ2-1|TRBV9
TGTGCCAGCAGCGAACTAGCGGGAAAATACAATGAGCAGTTCTTC
CASSELAGKYNEQFF
>-|-|TRBJ2-7|TRBV10-3
TGTGCCATCAGGGGGGACCTAGCCTTCTCCTACGAGCAGTACTTC
CAIRGDLAFSYEQYF
>-|-|TRBJ2-7|TRBV14
TGTGCCAGCAGCCAAGGGCTAGCCGCCTACGAGCAGTACTTC
CASSQGLAAYEQYF
>-|TRBD2|TRBJ2-1|TRBV28
TGTGCCAGCAGTTTCGGGACTAGCGGCCCCCCCCTCCCCTCCAATGAGCAGTTCTTC
CASSFGTSGPPLPSNEQFF
>-|TRBD1|TRBJ2-3|TRBV5-1
TGCGCCAGCAGCGAAACAGGGGCGGGCGGAACAGATACGCAGTATTTT
CASSETGAGGTDTQYF
>-|-|TRBJ2-3|TRBV28
TGTGCCAGCAGTTCCGGGACACTTAGCACAGATACGCAGTATTTT
CASSSGTLSTDTQYF
>-|TRBD1|TRBJ1-2|TRBV29-1
TGCAGCGCCCAGGGACAGAGTAACTATGGCTACACCTTC
CSAQGQSNYGYTF
>-|TRBD1|TRBJ2-6|TRBV11-2
TGTGCCAGCAGATCTATTCGACAGGGGGCAGGGACTGGGGCCAACGTCCTGACTTTC
CASRSIRQGAGTGANVLTF
>-|TRBD1|TRBJ1-1|TRBV28
TGTGCCAGCAGTTTATCCTCAGGGGGCTTTCAAACTGAAGCTTTCTTT
CASSLSSGGFQTEAFF
>-|-|TRBJ2-5|TRBV19
TGTGCCAGTAGTCCTGCCCTAGATGTTACGACCCAGTACTTC
CASSPALDVTTQYF
>few|-|TRBJ2-7|TRBV4-2
TGTGCCAGCAGCCAAACCCAGGGGAGCTCCTACGAGCAGTACTTC
CASSQTQGSSYEQYF
>-|TRBD2|TRBJ2-5|TRBV19
TGTGCCAGTAGTATCTTCGGGCGTACTAGCGGGTTCCAAGAGACCCAGTACTTC
CASSIFGRTSGFQETQYF
>-|-|TRBJ1-2|TRBV29-1
TGCAGCGTTGAAGGGTTGGGATATGGCTACACCTTC
CSVEGLGYGYTF
>-|-|TRBJ1-2|TRBV19
TGTGCCAGTAGTTCCGACCTTCACTATGGCTACACCTTC
CASSSDLHYGYTF
>-|TRBD1|TRBJ1-5|TRBV28
TGTGCCAGCAGTTCAATTGGGGCAGGGGGCGGGCAGCCCCAGCATTTT
CASSSIGAGGGQPQHF